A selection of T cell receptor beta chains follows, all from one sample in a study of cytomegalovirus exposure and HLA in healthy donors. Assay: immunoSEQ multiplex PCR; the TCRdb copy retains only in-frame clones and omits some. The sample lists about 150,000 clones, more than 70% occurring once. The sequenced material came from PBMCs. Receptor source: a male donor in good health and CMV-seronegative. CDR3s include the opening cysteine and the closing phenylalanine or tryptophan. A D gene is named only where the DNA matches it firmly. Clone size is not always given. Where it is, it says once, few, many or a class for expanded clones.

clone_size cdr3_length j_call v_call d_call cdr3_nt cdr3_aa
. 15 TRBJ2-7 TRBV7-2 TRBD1 TGTGCCAGCAGCGCAAGACAGGGGGCGGATTACGAGCAGTACTTC CASSARQGADYEQYF
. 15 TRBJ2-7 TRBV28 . TGTGCCAGCCGTGGGGTCGCAGGGGCCTTTGGCGAGCAGTACTTC CASRGVAGAFGEQYF
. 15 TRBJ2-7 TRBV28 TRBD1 TGTGCCAGCAGGGGAACCGGGACAGGGGCCTACGAGCAGTACTTC CASRGTGTGAYEQYF
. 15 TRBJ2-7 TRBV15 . TGTGCCACCAGCAGATCGACAGGTTCTGAGTACGAGCAGTACTTC CATSRSTGSEYEQYF
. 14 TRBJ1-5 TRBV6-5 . TGTGCCAGCAGTTACCAGTGGGGGGATCAGCCCCAGCATTTT CASSYQWGDQPQHF
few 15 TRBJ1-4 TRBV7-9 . TGTGCCAGCAGCTCGAGGACAACAACTAATGAAAAACTGTTTTTT CASSSRTTTNEKLFF
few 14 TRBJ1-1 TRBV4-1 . TGCGCCAGCAGCCAGAGGACACTGAACACTGAAGCTTTCTTT CASSQRTLNTEAFF
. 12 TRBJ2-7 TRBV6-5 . TGTGCCAGCAGGGGGCACCGGGACGAGCAGTACTTC CASRGHRDEQYF
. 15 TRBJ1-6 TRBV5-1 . TGCGCCAGCAGCTTGGAATCAGCCTCATCTAGGACCCTCCACTTT CASSLESASSRTLHF
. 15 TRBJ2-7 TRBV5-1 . TGCGCCAGCAGCTTGGCACAGGGAGTCCCCTACGAGCAGTACTTC CASSLAQGVPYEQYF
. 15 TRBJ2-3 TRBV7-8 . TGTGCCAGCAGGGGTGGGGAGGCAAGGTCCGATACGCAGTATTTT CASRGGEARSDTQYF
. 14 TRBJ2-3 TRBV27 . TGTGCCAGCAGTTTATCGTCCCCTACAGATACGCAGTATTTT CASSLSSPTDTQYF
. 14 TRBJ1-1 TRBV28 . TGTGCCAGCAGTTTCTGGGGAGGGGACACTGAAGCTTTCTTT CASSFWGGDTEAFF
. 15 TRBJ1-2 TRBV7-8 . TGTGCCAGCAGCTTAGCCCCAGGATCTAACTATGGCTACACCTTC CASSLAPGSNYGYTF